Shown below are 10 T cell receptor beta chains from a single sample sequenced in a study of neurological immune-mediated disorders. TCRdb itself ran the 5' RACE reads through MiXCR, one entry per CDR3 protein. The sample records about 53,000 distinct CDR3 sequences, approximately 9.1% being singletons. The sample's time point: longitudinal time-point 1 (baseline). Sequenced: PBMCs. The receptor source for this set is a woman aged 40-49 years in good health.

This clonotype was counted ten times or more. V and J are TRBV10-3 and TRBJ2-1, with 10 bases aligning to TRBD2. Germline loops: CDR1 ENHRY, CDR2 SYGVKD. CDR3 length: 14 residues. V was pared by 2 bases and J by 10 bases, with 5 bases of the junction left unmatched. The CDR3, as DNA: TGTGCCATCAGTGAGCGACTAGCGGGTAAAGAGCAGTTCTTC. Residues: CAISERLAGKEQFF.

The chain links TRBV4-3 to TRBJ2-5; D is unclear. The V end was cut by 0 bases, the J end by 7 bases, with 12 bases between. The CDR3 loop spans 14 amino acids. From germline, CDR1 is LGHNA and CDR2 YSLEER. This chain's CDR3 is CASSQDLDWATQYF. DNA for the CDR3: TGCGCCAGCAGCCAAGATCTCGACTGGGCGACCCAGTACTTC.

This clonotype has at least ten counts. The chain links TRBV12-3 or TRBV12-4 to TRBJ1-6; 7 bases map to TRBD1. V gave up 3 bases and J gave up 9 bases; unmatched junction bases: 5. The CDR3 length is 14 residues. The chain's CDR3 is CASSFDRVRSPLHF. In DNA, the CDR3 is TGTGCCAGCAGTTTTGACAGGGTTCGTTCACCCCTCCACTTT.

This clonotype showed up many times. The J gene is TRBJ2-3, the V gene TRBV4-3, with a tentative D call TRBD2 (6 bases). Trimming shortened V by 5 bases and J by 8 bases, and 14 bases separated the two germline ends. The CDR3 contains 13 residues. Germline V gene sequence: CDR1 LGHNA, CDR2 YSLEER. CDR3 sequence (DNA): TGCGCCAGCAGCTCTACTAGCATGGGTACGCAGTATTTT. This encodes CASSSTSMGTQYF.

The chain recombines TRBV12-3 or TRBV12-4 with TRBJ2-3; D is possibly TRBD2 (5 bases). The CDR3 loop spans 15 amino acids. V was trimmed by 9 bases and J by 1 base, leaving 17 bases between them. The CDR3 loop is CARTLQAAGTDTQYF. For the CDR3, the DNA is TGTGCCAGAACCCTGCAAGCGGCGGGCACAGATACGCAGTATTTT.

There are many counts of this clonotype. This chain uses TRBV2 with TRBJ2-1; unclear D gene. Germline assignment: CDR1 SNHLY and CDR2 FYNNEI. Trimming left V 9 bases short and J 0 bases short, with 12 bases between. The CDR3 sequence is 14 residues long. The CDR3 reads CARLTPSSYNEQFF. CDR3 DNA: TGTGCCAGACTGACCCCTTCCTCCTACAATGAGCAGTTCTTC.

The chain recombines TRBV5-1 with TRBJ2-7; D uncertain. The germline CDR1 and CDR2 sequences are SGHRS and YFSETQ. Between the trimmed V and J ends, which lost 1 base and 3 bases, there was a span of 8 bases. The CDR3 is made up of 13 amino acids. CDR3 coding DNA: TGCGCCAGCAGCTTGTGCGGAGTCTACGAGCAGTACTTC. It yields the protein CASSLCGVYEQYF.

This clonotype has at least ten counts. This chain links TRBV7-2 with TRBJ2-5, with D possibly being TRBD2 (6 bases). The CDR3 sequence is 15 residues long. The germline gives CDR1 SGHTA, CDR2 FQGNSA. V lost 3 bases and J lost 5, with 16 bases in between. The CDR3 loop reads CASSFQTGGGETQYF. In nucleotides, the CDR3 is TGTGCCAGCAGCTTCCAGACGGGTGGAGGGGAGACCCAGTACTTC. Full variable domain (remainder filled in from reference TRBV7-2 and TRBJ2-5): GAGVSQSPSNKVTEKGKDVELRCDPISGHTALYWYRQSLGQGLEFLIYFQGNSAPDKSGLPSDRFSAERTGGSVSTLTIQRTQQEDSAVYLCASSFQTGGGETQYFGPGTRLLVL.

This clonotype was observed many times. V gene TRBV4-3 combines with J gene TRBJ1-5; D ambiguous. The V end was cut by 0 bases, the J end by 0 bases, with 12 bases between. Per germline, CDR1 LGHNA and CDR2 YSLEER. The CDR3 covers 17 residues. CDR3 in DNA: TGCGCCAGCAGCCAAGAGCTCGCAGATTATAGCAATCAGCCCCAGCATTTT. Translated: CASSQELADYSNQPQHF.

This clonotype occurred many times. The rearrangement uses TRBV12-3 or TRBV12-4 and TRBJ1-1; D is undetermined. Trimming took off 2 bases at V and 0 bases at J, with 4 bases between the two ends. This CDR3 contains 13 residues. The DNA for the CDR3 is TGTGCCAGCAGTTTACTCATGAACACTGAAGCTTTCTTT. Translation gives CASSLLMNTEAFF.